One sample yielded the 27 T cell receptor beta chains listed below, sequenced in a study of post-analysis software for immune sequencing data. Whole-study results and caveats: TRBV segments more frequent in patients than in controls numbered about 5 and included TRBV5-6, TRBV5-1 and TRBV20-1.

Carried by the TCR beta cDNA libraries were unique molecular identifiers. From the PCR reads, TCRdb called clonotypes with MiXCR, one entry per CDR3 protein. Here the sample spans hundreds of thousands of distinct CDR3 sequences, about 50% being singletons. No antigens are known for them. Sequenced material: blood. Receptors were obtained from a girl aged 10 to 17 with multiple sclerosis.

This clonotype was picked up one time. The chain joins TRBV2 to TRBJ2-1; TRBD2 agrees at 9 bases. The CDR3 has 17 amino acids. The germline V gene encodes CDR1 SNHLY and CDR2 FYNNEI. V trimming: 3 bases; J trimming: 4 bases; junction bases outside the gene matches: 10. The DNA for the CDR3 is TGTGCCAGCAGTGATTCCGGGACTAGCACCACTTACAATGAGCAGTTCTTC. It translates to CASSDSGTSTTYNEQFF.

The chain carries TRBV5-1 and TRBJ2-3; D is uncertain. CDR1 and CDR2 from the germline V gene are SGHRS and YFSETQ. The CDR3 runs 19 residues. V lost 0 bases and J 4 bases, leaving 24 bases between the germline ends. Here the CDR3 DNA reads TGCGCCAGCAGCTTGGGTCTCCGTCCGGGCTTAAAGGCCCCAGATACGCAGTATTTT. It translates to CASSLGLRPGLKAPDTQYF.

The chain carries TRBV14 and TRBJ2-3, with 13 bases identical to TRBD2. Germline-derived CDR1 and CDR2 are SGHDN and FVKESK. This CDR3 region has 18 residues. J was trimmed by 3 bases and V by 0 bases; bases with no gene match: 6. The CDR3 loop reads CASSQDWTSGGETDTQYF. CDR3 nucleotide sequence: TGTGCCAGCAGCCAAGATTGGACTAGCGGGGGAGAGACAGATACGCAGTATTTT.

This clonotype has just a few counts. V gene TRBV28 combines with J gene TRBJ2-7; D is possibly TRBD2 (6 bases). CDR3 length equals 14 residues. Germline loops: CDR1 MDHEN, CDR2 SYDVKM. The V end was cut by 6 bases, the J end by 5 bases, with 17 bases between. CDR3 bases: TGTGCCAGCAGGACTAGGAGGTCCGCGCACGAGCAGTACTTC. It codes for CASRTRRSAHEQYF.

The chain has TRBV27 and TRBJ2-7, with 10 bases that match TRBD1. The CDR3 consists of 17 residues. V was clipped by 5 bases and J by 4 bases; unmatched bases: 14. CDR1 and CDR2 (germline): MNHEY, SMNVEV (reference sequence). CDR3 protein: CASSGPRQGAVGYEQYF. In DNA, the CDR3 is TGTGCCAGCAGTGGTCCACGACAGGGGGCCGTGGGATACGAGCAGTACTTC.

This clonotype was seen more than once but under ten times. The chain joins TRBV3-1 to TRBJ2-1, with 7 bases lining up with TRBD2. Losses at the gene ends were 3 bases for V and 9 bases for J; bases not matched to a gene: 5. The germline gives CDR1 LGHDT, CDR2 YNNKEL (reference sequence). The CDR3 is 13 amino acids. The CDR3 sequence: CASSQAGLREQFF. As DNA, the CDR3 is TGTGCCAGCAGCCAGGCGGGACTACGTGAGCAGTTCTTC.

CDR3 DNA: TGCGCCAGCAGCTTCAATCCCCCAGACAGGCCCTTTAGGGATACGCAGTATTTT. Translated, it gives CASSFNPPDRPFRDTQYF. The V gene is TRBV5-1, the J gene TRBJ2-3; TRBD1 is a possible D gene (6 bases). Trimming took off 2 bases at V and 6 bases at J, with 25 bases between the two ends. Germline values: CDR1 SGHRS, CDR2 YFSETQ. The CDR3 covers 18 residues.

This chain uses TRBV12-3 or TRBV12-4 with TRBJ2-5, with D hard to call. This CDR3 is 15 amino acids long. The V gene lost 8 bases and the J gene lost 7 bases, with 23 bases spanning the gap. CDR3 residues: CASYENGALPGTQYF. CDR3 sequence (DNA): TGTGCCAGCTACGAAAACGGCGCCCTACCGGGGACCCAGTACTTC.

The chain recombines TRBV7-9 with TRBJ2-5; D tentatively reads TRBD1 or TRBD2 (5 bases each). Trimming took off 0 bases at V and 12 bases at J, with 14 bases between the two ends. CDR3 length: 13 residues. The germline V gene has CDR1 SEHNR and CDR2 FQNEAQ (reference sequence). The chain's CDR3 is CASSLAPRDEEYF. CDR3 bases: TGTGCCAGCAGCTTAGCTCCCCGGGACGAGGAGTACTTC.

This chain uses TRBV20-1 with TRBJ2-7, with 8 bases aligning to TRBD1. Per germline, CDR1 DFQATT and CDR2 SNEGSKA (reference sequence). After removal of 4 bases from V and 2 bases from J, the junction contained 10 bases not matched to a gene. The CDR3 totals 15 residues. In DNA, the CDR3 is TGCAGTGCTACTATGCAAAGGACAGGGACCTACGAGCAGTACTTC. Translated, it gives CSATMQRTGTYEQYF.

The chain uses TRBV6-2 or TRBV6-3 and TRBJ2-4; D gene unclear. Gene TRBJ2-7 matches the end of the DNA better, so the J call may be wrong. The CDR3 sequence is 14 residues long. Germline CDR1 reads MNHEY; CDR2 reads SVGEGT. The CDR3 loop reads CASSYSSKAYEQYF. The CDR3 nucleotides are TGTGCCAGCAGTTACTCGAGTAAAGCCTACGAGCAGTACTTC.

The chain uses TRBV20-1 and TRBJ2-7, with D perhaps given as TRBD1 or TRBD2 (5 bases each). Germline CDR1 reads DFQATT; CDR2 reads SNEGSKA (reference sequence). This CDR3 spans 15 amino acids. Trimming took off 0 bases at V and 3 bases at J, with 15 bases between the two ends. The CDR3 spells CSAREGPPTNYEQYF. CDR3 nucleotides: TGCAGTGCTAGAGAGGGACCCCCAACTAACTACGAGCAGTACTTC.

A few counts support this clonotype. This chain connects TRBV5-1 to TRBJ2-3; D gene uncertain. Germline assignment: CDR1 SGHRS and CDR2 YFSETQ. V gave up 6 bases and J gave up 6 bases, with 20 bases separating them. The CDR3 is made up of 15 amino acids. This chain's CDR3 is CASTKDLPGRDTQYF. For the CDR3, the DNA is TGCGCCAGCACCAAGGACCTCCCCGGACGGGATACGCAGTATTTT. Using reference TRBV5-1 and TRBJ2-3 for the parts outside the CDR3, the full variable domain is KAGVTQTPRYLIKTRGQQVTLSCSPISGHRSVSWYQQTPGQGLQFLFEYFSETQRNKGNFPGRFSGRQFSNSRSEMNVSTLELGDSALYLCASTKDLPGRDTQYFGPGTRLTVL.

The chain is built from TRBV12-3 or TRBV12-4 and TRBJ2-7; D is perhaps TRBD1 or TRBD2 (5 bases each). This CDR3 contains 13 residues. V shed 10 bases and J shed 5 bases, with 18 bases lying between them. This chain's CDR3 is CAIRDQNIDEQYF. The CDR3 coding sequence is TGTGCCATCCGGGACCAGAACATCGACGAGCAGTACTTC.

This clonotype was seen a handful of times. The chain carries TRBV28 and TRBJ2-6, with TRBD1 matching 7 bases. V was clipped by 3 bases and J by 0 bases; unmatched bases: 2. Germline CDR1 reads MDHEN; CDR2 reads SYDVKM. The CDR3 runs to 16 residues. In DNA form, the CDR3 reads TGTGCCAGCAGTTTGGGACAGATCTCTGGGGCCAACGTCCTGACTTTC. This codes for CASSLGQISGANVLTF.

V gene TRBV6-5 combines with J gene TRBJ2-1; 9 nucleotides align to TRBD2. The CDR3 contains 16 residues. CDR1 and CDR2 from the germline V gene are MNHEY and SVGAGI. V trimming: 2 bases; J trimming: 5 bases; junction bases outside the gene matches: 7. The CDR3 spells CASSYTIAGEDNEQFF. CDR3 DNA: TGTGCCAGCAGTTACACGATAGCGGGAGAAGACAATGAGCAGTTCTTC.

The chain carries TRBV3-1 and TRBJ1-2, with 8 bases lining up with TRBD1. V lost 0 bases to trimming and J lost 6 bases; unmatched junction nucleotides: 6. The germline V gene encodes CDR1 LGHDT and CDR2 YNNKEL (reference sequence). This CDR3 is 15 amino acids long. CDR3 loop: CASSQEPRQGHGYTF. The DNA of the CDR3 is TGTGCCAGCAGCCAAGAGCCCCGACAGGGGCATGGCTACACCTTC. The whole variable domain, filled in from reference TRBV3-1 and TRBJ1-2, reads DTAVSQTPKYLVTQMGNDKSIKCEQNLGHDTMYWYKQDSKKFLKIMFSYNNKELIINETVPNRFSPKSPDKAHLNLHINSLELGDSAVYFCASSQEPRQGHGYTFGSGTRLTVV.

This chain connects TRBV27 to TRBJ2-3; 11 bases match TRBD2. CDR1 is MNHEY, CDR2 SMNVEV, per germline (reference sequence). The trim removed 6 bases at V and 6 bases at J, leaving 11 bases unmatched. This CDR3 comprises 16 residues. CDR3 amino acids: CASRLIAGGPGDTQYF. The CDR3 DNA follows: TGTGCCAGCAGGCTAATAGCGGGAGGGCCTGGGGATACGCAGTATTTT.

The chain has TRBV19 and TRBJ2-1; 7 positions match TRBD2. This CDR3 spans 14 amino acids. V lost 6 bases and J lost 9; bases outside the gene matches: 11. Germline V gene data show CDR1 as LNHDA and CDR2 as SQIVND (reference sequence). CDR3 in amino acids: CASRRILAGSEQFF. DNA of the CDR3: TGTGCCAGTAGACGTATCTTAGCGGGTTCTGAGCAGTTCTTC. Looking up the rest from reference TRBV19 and TRBJ2-1 gives the full variable domain: DGGITQSPKYLFRKEGQNVTLSCEQNLNHDAMYWYRQDPGQGLRLIYYSQIVNDFQKGDIAEGYSVSREKKESFPLTVTSAQKNPTAFYLCASRRILAGSEQFFGPGTRLTVL.

The genes are TRBV6-2 or TRBV6-3 and TRBJ2-3; D may be TRBD2 (6 bases). The CDR3 runs to 13 residues. V lost 2 bases, J lost 3 bases, and 6 bases lay in between. The germline V gene encodes CDR1 MNHEY and CDR2 SVGEGT. In nucleotides, the CDR3 is TGTGCCAGCAGTTACGCGGGAACAGATACGCAGTATTTT. It yields the protein CASSYAGTDTQYF.

In this sample, this clonotype turned up a few times. V is TRBV7-8 and J is TRBJ2-1; 14 nucleotides line up with TRBD2. V trimming: 3 bases; J trimming: 7 bases; junction bases outside the gene matches: 8. Germline V gene lookup returns CDR1 SGHVS and CDR2 FQNEAQ. The CDR3 runs 17 residues. In DNA, the CDR3 is TGTGCCAGCAGCTTTAGTCCGGGACTAGCGGGGGAGAATGAGCAGTTCTTC. Amino acids: CASSFSPGLAGENEQFF.

The chain links TRBV7-2 to TRBJ2-4, with D maybe TRBD1 (5 bases). Germline CDR1 and CDR2: SGHTA and FQGNSA. V lost 5 bases to trimming and J lost 0 bases, with 17 bases between them. The CDR3 is 17 residues long. CDR3 nucleotides: TGTGCCAGCAGCATCAAGCCTGGCAGGGAAGCCAAAAACATTCAGTACTTC. It yields the protein CASSIKPGREAKNIQYF.

This clonotype showed up just once. V and J are TRBV10-3 and TRBJ2-1; D may be TRBD1 (5 bases). The V end lost 1 base, the J end lost 2 bases, and 15 bases lay between the germline ends. CDR1 and CDR2 (germline): ENHRY, SYGVKD. The CDR3 totals 17 residues. CDR3 DNA: TGTGCCATCAGTGAGTTTGGGGCAGAAGACCCCTACAATGAGCAGTTCTTC. Translated: CAISEFGAEDPYNEQFF.

The chain is built from TRBV2 and TRBJ1-4; D remains ambiguous. V dropped 3 bases and J dropped 8 bases, with 16 bases sitting between them. CDR3 length: 15 residues. Germline-derived CDR1 and CDR2 are SNHLY and FYNNEI. The CDR3, as DNA: TGTGCCAGCAGTGAGAGGGTTGAGGCCATGGAAAAACTGTTTTTT. It encodes CASSERVEAMEKLFF. The full variable domain, rest sourced from reference TRBV2 and TRBJ1-4, is EPEVTQTPSHQVTQMGQEVILRCVPISNHLYFYWYRQILGQKVEFLVSFYNNEISEKSEIFDDQFSVERPDGSNFTLKIRSTKLEDSAMYFCASSERVEAMEKLFFGSGTQLSVL.

V gene TRBV7-9 combines with J gene TRBJ2-1, with 13 nucleotides matching TRBD2. Trimming cost V 6 bases and J 6 bases; bases outside gene matches: 14. Germline CDR1 is SEHNR and CDR2 is FQNEAQ (reference sequence). There are 18 residues in the CDR3. Here the CDR3 reads CASRLETSGRPLSNEQFF. In nucleotides, the CDR3 is TGTGCCAGCAGGCTGGAGACTAGCGGGAGGCCCTTGAGCAATGAGCAGTTCTTC.

The V and J genes are TRBV6-5 and TRBJ2-7; 8 bases are shared with TRBD1. Germline V gene sequence: CDR1 MNHEY, CDR2 SVGAGI. The CDR3 totals 14 residues. Trimming at V came to 6 bases and at J to 5 bases, leaving 9 bases not matched to a gene. The CDR3 region has the DNA TGTGCCAGCAGCCTCGGACAGGGAGGAAACGAGCAGTACTTC. It specifies CASSLGQGGNEQYF.

This chain uses TRBV7-2 with TRBJ1-2, with D possibly TRBD1 on 5 matching bases. Germline CDR1 SGHTA, CDR2 FQGNSA. The CDR3 has 16 residues. Trimming left V 5 bases short and J 0 bases short, with 16 bases between. CDR3 sequence: CASSRMGGETNYGYTF. The CDR3, as DNA: TGTGCCAGCAGCCGAATGGGGGGAGAGACTAACTATGGCTACACCTTC.